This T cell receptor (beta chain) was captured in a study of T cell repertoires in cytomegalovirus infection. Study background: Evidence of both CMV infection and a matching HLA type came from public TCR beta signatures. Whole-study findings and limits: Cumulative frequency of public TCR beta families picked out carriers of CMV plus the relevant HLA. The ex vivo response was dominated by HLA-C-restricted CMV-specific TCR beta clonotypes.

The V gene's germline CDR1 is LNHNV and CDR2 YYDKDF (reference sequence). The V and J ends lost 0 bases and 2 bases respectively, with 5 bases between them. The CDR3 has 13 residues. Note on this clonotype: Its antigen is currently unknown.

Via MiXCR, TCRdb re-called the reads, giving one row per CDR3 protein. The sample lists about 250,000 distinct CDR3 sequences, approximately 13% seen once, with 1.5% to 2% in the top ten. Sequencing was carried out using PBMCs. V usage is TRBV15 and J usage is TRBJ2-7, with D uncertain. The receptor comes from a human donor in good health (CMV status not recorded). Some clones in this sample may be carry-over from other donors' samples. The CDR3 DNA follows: TGTGCCACCAGCAGAGATTACGCCTACGAGCAGTACTTC. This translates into CATSRDYAYEQYF.